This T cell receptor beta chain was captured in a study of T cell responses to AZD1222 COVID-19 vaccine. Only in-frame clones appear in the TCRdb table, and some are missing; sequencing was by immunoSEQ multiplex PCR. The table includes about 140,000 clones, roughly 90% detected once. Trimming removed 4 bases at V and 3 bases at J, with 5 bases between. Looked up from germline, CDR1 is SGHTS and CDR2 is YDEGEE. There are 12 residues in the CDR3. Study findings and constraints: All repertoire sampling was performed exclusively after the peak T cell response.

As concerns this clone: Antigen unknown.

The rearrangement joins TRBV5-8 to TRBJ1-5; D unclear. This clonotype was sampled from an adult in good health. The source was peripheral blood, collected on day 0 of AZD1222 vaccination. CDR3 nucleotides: TGTGCCAGCAGCCTCCTCAATCAGCCCCAGCATTTT. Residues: CASSLLNQPQHF.